Listed here are 27 T cell receptor beta chains from one sample, sequenced in a study of T cell responses to AZD1222 COVID-19 vaccine. TCRdb's table, derived via immunoSEQ multiplex PCR, lists solely in-frame clones and lacks some. This table holds about 140,000 clones, roughly 91% found once. The sample here was peripheral blood, taken 28 days after the second AZD1222 dose. The receptors come from an adult who received the AZD1222 COVID-19 vaccine.

This clone was counted once. The V call is TRBV7-3, the J call TRBJ2-1; the match to TRBD1 covers 8 bases. The trim removed 5 bases at V and 1 base at J, leaving 10 bases unmatched. Germline V gene data show CDR1 as SGHTA and CDR2 as FQGTGA. The CDR3 is 17 residues long. CDR3 sequence: CASSPDRAYSSYNEQFF. The CDR3 region has the DNA TGTGCCAGCAGCCCGGACAGGGCATATTCATCCTACAATGAGCAGTTCTTC.

The chain carries TRBV4-2 and TRBJ1-2; 7 bases fit TRBD1. Germline CDR1 reads LGHNA; CDR2 reads YNFKEQ. The CDR3 consists of 14 residues. The J segment lost 3 bases and the V segment lost 1 base, leaving 2 bases of the junction unmatched. In nucleotides, the CDR3 is TGTGCCAGCAGCCAAGTCCAGGGGGACTATGGCTACACCTTC. Translated, it gives CASSQVQGDYGYTF.

Only one count was recorded for this clone. This sequence joins TRBV13 and TRBJ1-2; D is ambiguous. The CDR3 has 14 residues. Trimming stripped 3 bases from V and 6 bases from J, with 14 bases between. Looked up from germline, CDR1 is PRHDT and CDR2 is FYEKMQ (reference sequence). CDR3 in amino acids: CASSLALTEDGYTF. CDR3 bases: TGTGCCAGCAGCTTGGCGCTGACCGAGGATGGCTACACCTTC.

V usage is TRBV30 and J usage is TRBJ1-5, with 10 bases matching TRBD1. The CDR3 loop spans 14 amino acids. Trimming removed 2 bases from V and 7 bases from J; junction bases left unmatched: 5. CDR1 and CDR2 from the germline V gene are GTSNPN and SVGIG (reference sequence). CDR3 in DNA: TGTGCCTGGAGTTTGGGGACAGGGGTCCAGCCCCAGCATTTT. Protein: CAWSLGTGVQPQHF.

This chain connects TRBV7-8 to TRBJ1-3, with TRBD1 as a possible D gene (6 bases). This CDR3 region has 16 residues. Germline lookup yields CDR1 SGHVS and CDR2 FQNEAQ. Trimming pared 3 bases from V and 4 bases from J, leaving 16 bases between. The CDR3 region has the DNA TGTGCCAGCAGCTTGGGGGCGGGGAGTCTCGGAAACACCATATATTTT. Protein: CASSLGAGSLGNTIYF.

The genes are TRBV19 and TRBJ1-5; the D is unclear. The CDR3 spans 14 residues. Trimming shortened V by 1 base and J by 3 bases, and 7 bases separated the two germline ends. Germline V gene data show CDR1 as LNHDA and CDR2 as SQIVND (reference sequence). In nucleotides, the CDR3 is TGTGCCAGTAGTATAGTGTATACCAATCAGCCCCAGCATTTT. As protein: CASSIVYTNQPQHF.

This clone was observed a handful of times. V usage is TRBV18 and J usage is TRBJ2-1, with D maybe TRBD2 (6 bases). This CDR3 is 14 amino acids long. The V end lost 6 bases, the J end lost 0 bases, and 9 bases lay between the germline ends. CDR1 is KGHSH, CDR2 LQKENI, per germline. CDR3 in DNA: TGTGCCAGCTCCCTCGGGAGCTCCTACAATGAGCAGTTCTTC. It specifies CASSLGSSYNEQFF.

The chain links TRBV19 to TRBJ1-5; TRBD1 agrees at 8 bases. Trimming took 4 bases from V and 6 from J; bases not matched to a gene: 5. Germline V lookup: CDR1 LNHDA, CDR2 SQIVND (reference sequence). The CDR3 is made up of 14 amino acids. Written as DNA, the CDR3 is TGTGCCAGTAGTACGGACAGGGCATCTCAGCCCCAGCATTTT. Residues: CASSTDRASQPQHF.

This clone was detected only a few times. This chain connects TRBV6-1 to TRBJ1-4; D gene ambiguous. V lost 2 bases to trimming and J lost 2 bases, with 3 bases between them. This CDR3 is built from 13 residues. Germline V gene data show CDR1 as MNHNS and CDR2 as SASEGT. CDR3 DNA: TGTGCCAGCAGTGAATCTACTAATGAAAAACTGTTTTTT. Translated, it gives CASSESTNEKLFF.

V and J are TRBV3-1 (or the pseudogene TRBV3-2) and TRBJ2-7; tentatively, D is TRBD1 (5 bases). The V gene's germline CDR1 is LGHDT and CDR2 YNNKEL (reference sequence). This CDR3 is 14 amino acids long. Trimming stripped 2 bases from V and 1 base from J, with 9 bases between. The CDR3 here is CASSQLSGSYEQYF. For the CDR3, the DNA is TGTGCCAGCAGCCAATTGTCAGGGTCCTACGAGCAGTACTTC.

The chain carries TRBV5-1 and TRBJ1-1; 8 bases map to TRBD1. V trimming: 0 bases; J trimming: 4 bases; junction bases outside the gene matches: 5. The CDR3 covers 15 residues. CDR1 is SGHRS, CDR2 YFSETQ, per germline. CDR3 sequence (DNA): TGCGCCAGCAGCTTGGGAACAGGGGGATTCACTGAAGCTTTCTTT. Its translation is CASSLGTGGFTEAFF.

The chain uses TRBV27 and TRBJ1-6; no clear D gene. The ends were cut back, 7 bases at V and 8 bases at J, with 15 bases in the middle. The germline CDR1 and CDR2 sequences are MNHEY and SMNVEV (reference sequence). This CDR3 has 14 amino acids. CDR3 in DNA: TGTGCCAGCACCCGTCGGGTGGTAGATTCACCCCTCCACTTT. Protein product: CASTRRVVDSPLHF.

V usage is TRBV7-8 and J usage is TRBJ1-2; D is possibly TRBD1 (5 bases). The CDR3 consists of 14 residues. The V gene's germline CDR1 is SGHVS and CDR2 FQNEAQ. Deletions cut 2 bases from V and 7 bases from J, with 14 bases between. The CDR3 is CASSLRDPFRGYTF. CDR3 coding DNA: TGTGCCAGCAGCTTACGGGACCCCTTTCGTGGCTACACCTTC.

This CDR3 reads CASRLRGTSCYEQYF. The CDR3 region has the DNA TGTGCAAGTCGCTTGAGGGGGACTAGCTGTTACGAGCAGTACTTC. The chain is built from TRBV12-2 and TRBJ2-7; the table's D call of TRBD2 was not tested on the DNA. TRBV12-2 is a pseudogene. CDR3 length: 15 residues.

The chain recombines TRBV6-5 with TRBJ2-2; D is uncertain. The CDR3 runs 12 residues. From germline, CDR1 is MNHEY and CDR2 SVGAGI. V lost 7 bases, J lost 9 bases, and 12 bases lay in between. DNA for the CDR3: TGTGCCAGCACCCGAGACTTCCGGGAGCTGTTTTTT. Residues: CASTRDFRELFF.

The V call is TRBV30, the J call TRBJ2-1; D unresolved. CDR3 size: 12 residues. CDR1 is GTSNPN, CDR2 SVGIG, per germline (reference sequence). V was shortened by 0 bases and J by 4 bases, with 4 bases between the two germline ends. The CDR3 nucleotides read TGTGCCTGGAGTGTATCTTACAATGAGCAGTTCTTC. This encodes CAWSVSYNEQFF.

This chain connects TRBV15 to TRBJ2-1; the match to TRBD1 covers 10 bases. CDR1 LNHNV and CDR2 YYDKDF come from the germline V gene (reference sequence). The junction had 9 bases not matched to a gene; V was cut back by 3 bases and J by 10 bases. This CDR3 has 15 amino acids. The CDR3 DNA follows: TGTGCCACCAGCAGGGATAGACAGGGGGCTCGGGAGCAGTTCTTC. It specifies CATSRDRQGAREQFF.

With regard to this clone: The sample has other DNA sequences that encode this CDR3 too. The chain combines TRBV7-9 with TRBJ1-1, with D unclear. Germline V gene sequence: CDR1 SEHNR, CDR2 FQNEAQ (reference sequence). Deletions cut 3 bases from V and 4 bases from J, with 9 bases between. The CDR3 runs 13 residues. CDR3 bases: TGTGCCAGCAGCTTCGGGCGTAGCACTGAAGCTTTCTTT. Its protein is CASSFGRSTEAFF.

J is TRBJ2-3 and V is TRBV5-6; 9 bases are shared with TRBD1. Germline loops: CDR1 SGHDT, CDR2 YYEEEE. This CDR3 has 14 residues. The junction had 3 bases not matched to a gene; V was cut back by 3 bases and J by 4 bases. As DNA, the CDR3 is TGTGCCAGCAGCTCCGGGACAGGGTCAGATACGCAGTATTTT. Its translation is CASSSGTGSDTQYF. Supplemented by reference TRBV5-6 and TRBJ2-3, the full variable domain reads DAGVTQSPTHLIKTRGQQVTLRCSPKSGHDTVSWYQQALGQGPQFIFQYYEEEERQRGNFPDRFSGHQFPNYSSELNVNALLLGDSALYLCASSSGTGSDTQYFGPGTRLTVL.

This chain connects TRBV7-6 to TRBJ2-7; D is unclear. The CDR3 runs to 13 residues. V lost 5 bases and J 1 base, leaving 9 bases between the germline ends. The germline V gene encodes CDR1 SGHVS and CDR2 FNYEAQ. In DNA form, the CDR3 reads TGTGCCAGCAGCCCGACCCTATCCTACGAGCAGTACTTC. Amino acids: CASSPTLSYEQYF.

The CDR3 DNA sequence: TGTGCCAGCGGTTCAGGGGGTCATGATGGGAACACTGAAGCTTTCTTT. It translates to CASGSGGHDGNTEAFF. The genes are TRBV10-3 and TRBJ1-1, with 7 bases identical to TRBD1. CDR1 is ENHRY, CDR2 SYGVKD, per germline. Losses at the gene ends were 10 bases for V and 1 base for J; bases not matched to a gene: 15. The length of the CDR3 is 16 residues.

The chain joins TRBV5-8 to TRBJ1-1; no firm D call. The V gene lost 1 base and the J gene lost 4 bases, with 5 bases spanning the gap. The CDR3 spans 12 residues. Germline CDR1 reads SGHTS; CDR2 reads YDEGEE. CDR3 bases: TGTGCCAGCAGCTTGTTCAGCACTGAAGCTTTCTTT. Translated: CASSLFSTEAFF.

The chain recombines TRBV2 with TRBJ1-5; no clear D. Trimming removed 6 bases from V and 4 bases from J, with 7 bases in between. CDR3 length: 12 residues. In germline, CDR1 is SNHLY, CDR2 FYNNEI. Here the CDR3 DNA reads TGTGCCAGCAGCCCCTTTAATCAGCCCCAGCATTTT. Its translation is CASSPFNQPQHF. The full variable domain, with the rest looked up from reference TRBV2 and TRBJ1-5, is EPEVTQTPSHQVTQMGQEVILRCVPISNHLYFYWYRQILGQKVEFLVSFYNNEISEKSEIFDDQFSVERPDGSNFTLKIRSTKLEDSAMYFCASSPFNQPQHFGDGTRLSIL.

V is TRBV9 and J is TRBJ1-3, with a weak D call TRBD1 (5 bases). Looked up from germline, CDR1 is SGDLS and CDR2 is YYNGEE. V lost 1 base and J 4 bases, leaving 15 bases between the germline ends. The CDR3 loop spans 16 amino acids. CDR3 residues: CASSVSLGAYGNTIYF. The CDR3 DNA reads as TGTGCCAGCAGCGTAAGTCTCGGGGCATACGGAAACACCATATATTTT.

The gene calls are TRBV2 and TRBJ1-2, with 7 bases that match TRBD1. Germline CDR1 is SNHLY and CDR2 is FYNNEI. With 1 base clipped from V and 8 bases from J, the junction kept 13 bases outside the gene matches. The CDR3 covers 16 residues. CDR3 residues: CASSEEDRVVSEGYTF. The CDR3 DNA is TGTGCCAGCAGTGAAGAAGACAGGGTGGTGTCGGAGGGCTACACCTTC. The complete variable domain, with remaining parts taken from reference TRBV2 and TRBJ1-2, reads EPEVTQTPSHQVTQMGQEVILRCVPISNHLYFYWYRQILGQKVEFLVSFYNNEISEKSEIFDDQFSVERPDGSNFTLKIRSTKLEDSAMYFCASSEEDRVVSEGYTFGSGTRLTVV.

The chain is built from TRBV7-8 and TRBJ1-1; no definite D call. Germline V gives CDR1 SGHVS, CDR2 FQNEAQ. V was cut by 5 bases and J by 1 base, with 14 bases left in between. There are 15 residues in the CDR3. This CDR3 reads CASSETRFTNTEAFF. The CDR3, as DNA: TGTGCCAGCAGCGAGACCAGGTTCACGAACACTGAAGCTTTCTTT.

The chain recombines TRBV2 with TRBJ1-5; 9 bases match TRBD1. Germline CDR1 reads SNHLY; CDR2 reads FYNNEI. Trimming cost V 6 bases and J 4 bases; bases outside gene matches: 10. This CDR3 contains 16 residues. The chain's CDR3 is CASSRSGQGKNQPQHF. DNA for the CDR3: TGTGCCAGCAGCCGATCGGGACAGGGAAAGAATCAGCCCCAGCATTTT.